The 10 T cell receptor beta chains presented below share a single source sample, sequenced in a study of shared clonotypes between healthy human individuals. Assay: immunoSEQ multiplex PCR; the TCRdb copy retains only in-frame clones and omits some. The sample includes millions of clones, around nine tenths of them seen just once. Material for sequencing was naive CD4+ T cells sorted from blood. As to subset: CD45RA+ positively selected. The receptors were sampled from a man between 18 and 29 years old in good health.

Of note for this clone: The sample holds other DNA sequences that translate to the same CDR3. The chain links TRBV2 to TRBJ1-5; D is possibly TRBD1 (6 bases). This CDR3 has 13 residues. Germline lookup yields CDR1 SNHLY and CDR2 FYNNEI. Trimming stripped 8 bases from V and 4 bases from J, with 12 bases between. CDR3 amino acids: CASGGQGNQPQHF. CDR3 in DNA: TGTGCCAGCGGAGGGCAGGGGAATCAGCCCCAGCATTTT.

This rearrangement joins TRBV5-1 to TRBJ2-3; D gene uncertain. This CDR3 is built from 11 residues. Trimming pared 7 bases from V and 5 bases from J, leaving 8 bases between. CDR1 is SGHRS, CDR2 YFSETQ, per germline. Here the CDR3 DNA reads TGCGCCAGCCGAGTCTTAGATACGCAGTATTTT. It translates to CASRVLDTQYF.

The V and J genes are TRBV5-1 and TRBJ1-1; no reliable D call. CDR3 size: 14 residues. Germline lookup yields CDR1 SGHRS and CDR2 YFSETQ. V lost 2 bases, J lost 8 bases, and 16 bases lay in between. In DNA form, the CDR3 reads TGCGCCAGCAGCTTCGCGGGCCCAAGCGGGGAAGCTTTCTTT. It is translated as CASSFAGPSGEAFF.

The chain is built from TRBV5-8 and TRBJ1-1; a weak D match, TRBD1 (5 bases). V was cut by 6 bases and J by 5 bases, with 11 bases left in between. Germline CDR1 and CDR2: SGHTS and YDEGEE. This CDR3 has 12 residues. The CDR3 spells CASNDRGTEAFF. DNA for the CDR3: TGTGCCAGCAACGACAGAGGGACTGAAGCTTTCTTT.

The J gene is TRBJ2-7, the V gene TRBV13; TRBD2 agrees at 8 bases. The CDR3 is 13 amino acids. Looked up from germline, CDR1 is PRHDT and CDR2 is FYEKMQ (reference sequence). J gave up 5 bases and V 4 bases, and 4 bases lay outside the gene matches. In DNA, the CDR3 is TGTGCCAGCAGCTCCTGGCGGGGGGACGAGCAGTACTTC. Protein sequence: CASSSWRGDEQYF.

The rearrangement joins TRBV6-5 to TRBJ1-6; 7 bases match TRBD1. Trimming took 10 bases from V and 7 from J; bases not matched to a gene: 10. Germline V CDR1 and CDR2: MNHEY, SVGAGI. The CDR3 totals 14 residues. CDR3 loop: CATQPGTDNSPLHF. The CDR3 nucleotides are TGTGCCACCCAACCAGGGACAGACAATTCACCCCTCCACTTT.

V usage is TRBV28 and J usage is TRBJ2-3; 8 bases agree with TRBD2. Germline V gives CDR1 MDHEN, CDR2 SYDVKM. Unmatched junction bases numbered 5, after V lost 3 bases and J lost 6 bases. This CDR3 spans 14 amino acids. The CDR3 loop reads CASSFIASGDTQYF. The CDR3 nucleotides read TGTGCCAGCAGTTTCATCGCTAGCGGGGATACGCAGTATTTT.

The rearrangement joins TRBV30 to TRBJ2-1; no reliable D call. Trimming pared 0 bases from V and 11 bases from J, leaving 11 bases between. The V gene's germline CDR1 is GTSNPN and CDR2 SVGIG (reference sequence). The CDR3 length is 12 residues. Here the CDR3 DNA reads TGTGCCTGGAGTGTAGATTACCTTAAGCAGTTCTTC. Its translation: CAWSVDYLKQFF.

The rearrangement uses TRBV19 and TRBJ2-5, with no clear D. Trimming left V 3 bases short and J 7 bases short, with 24 bases between. CDR1 is LNHDA, CDR2 SQIVND, per germline (reference sequence). CDR3 length equals 17 residues. CDR3 loop: CASSIQAGQGLDGTQYF. The CDR3, as DNA: TGTGCCAGTAGTATCCAGGCCGGGCAAGGGCTCGACGGGACCCAGTACTTC. The full variable domain, in which reference TRBV19 and TRBJ2-5 provide the parts outside the CDR3, is DGGITQSPKYLFRKEGQNVTLSCEQNLNHDAMYWYRQDPGQGLRLIYYSQIVNDFQKGDIAEGYSVSREKKESFPLTVTSAQKNPTAFYLCASSIQAGQGLDGTQYFGPGTRLLVL.

The rearrangement uses TRBV19 and TRBJ2-5; no clear D. CDR3 length: 14 residues. CDR1 and CDR2 (germline): LNHDA, SQIVND (reference sequence). V was cut by 3 bases and J by 2 bases, with 10 bases left in between. CDR3 nucleotide sequence: TGTGCCAGTAGTATCTTGGGCGTTCAAGAGACCCAGTACTTC. It is translated as CASSILGVQETQYF.